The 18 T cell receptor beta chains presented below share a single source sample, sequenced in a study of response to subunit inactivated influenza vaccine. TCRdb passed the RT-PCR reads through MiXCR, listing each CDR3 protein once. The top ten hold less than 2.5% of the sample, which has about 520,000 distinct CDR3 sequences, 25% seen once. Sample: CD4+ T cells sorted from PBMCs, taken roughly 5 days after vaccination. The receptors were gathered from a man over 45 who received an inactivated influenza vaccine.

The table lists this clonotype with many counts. DNA of the CDR3: TGTGCCATCACCCGAACTAGTTCCAGTGAGCAGTTCTTC. Protein sequence: CAITRTSSSEQFF. The J gene is TRBJ2-1, the V gene TRBV10-3; tentative D call: TRBD2 (5 bases). V was cut by 7 bases and J by 9 bases, with 16 bases left in between. Per the germline V gene, CDR1 is ENHRY and CDR2 is SYGVKD. This CDR3 comprises 13 residues.

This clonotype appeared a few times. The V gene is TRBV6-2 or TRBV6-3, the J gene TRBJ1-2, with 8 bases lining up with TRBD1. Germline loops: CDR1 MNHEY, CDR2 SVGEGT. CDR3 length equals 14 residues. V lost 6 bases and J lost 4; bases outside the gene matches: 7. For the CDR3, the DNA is TGTGCCAGCAGAACCAGGGGGCTTAGCTATGGCTACACCTTC. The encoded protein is CASRTRGLSYGYTF.

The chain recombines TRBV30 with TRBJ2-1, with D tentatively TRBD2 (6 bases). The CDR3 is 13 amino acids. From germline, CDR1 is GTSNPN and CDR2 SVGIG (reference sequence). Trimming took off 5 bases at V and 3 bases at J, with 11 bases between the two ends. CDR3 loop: CAWGRQVYNEQFF. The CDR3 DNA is TGTGCCTGGGGGAGGCAGGTCTACAATGAGCAGTTCTTC.

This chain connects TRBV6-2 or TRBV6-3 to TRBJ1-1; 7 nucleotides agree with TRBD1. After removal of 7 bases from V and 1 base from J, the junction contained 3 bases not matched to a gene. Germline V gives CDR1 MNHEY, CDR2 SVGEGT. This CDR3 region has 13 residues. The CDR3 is CASTNRGNTEAFF. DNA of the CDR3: TGTGCCAGCACAAACAGGGGGAACACTGAAGCTTTCTTT.

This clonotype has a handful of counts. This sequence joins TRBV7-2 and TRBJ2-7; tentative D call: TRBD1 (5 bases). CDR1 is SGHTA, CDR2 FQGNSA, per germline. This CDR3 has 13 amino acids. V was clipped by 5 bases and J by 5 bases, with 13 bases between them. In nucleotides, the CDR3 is TGTGCCAGCAGCCTACAGGTTTTCGACGAGCAGTACTTC. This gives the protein CASSLQVFDEQYF. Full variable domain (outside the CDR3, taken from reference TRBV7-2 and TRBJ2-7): GAGVSQSPSNKVTEKGKDVELRCDPISGHTALYWYRQSLGQGLEFLIYFQGNSAPDKSGLPSDRFSAERTGGSVSTLTIQRTQQEDSAVYLCASSLQVFDEQYFGPGTRLTVT.

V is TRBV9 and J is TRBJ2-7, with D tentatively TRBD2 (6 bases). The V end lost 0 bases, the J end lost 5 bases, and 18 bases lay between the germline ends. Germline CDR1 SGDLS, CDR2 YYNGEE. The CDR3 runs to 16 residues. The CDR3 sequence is CASSVGPGREYDEQYF. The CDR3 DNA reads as TGTGCCAGCAGCGTAGGCCCTGGACGGGAGTACGACGAGCAGTACTTC.

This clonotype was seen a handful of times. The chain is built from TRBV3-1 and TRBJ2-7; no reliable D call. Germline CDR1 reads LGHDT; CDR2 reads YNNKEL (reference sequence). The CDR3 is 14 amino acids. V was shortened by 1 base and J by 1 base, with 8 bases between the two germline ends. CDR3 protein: CASSQGASSYEQYF. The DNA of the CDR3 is TGTGCCAGCAGCCAAGGGGCATCTTCCTACGAGCAGTACTTC.

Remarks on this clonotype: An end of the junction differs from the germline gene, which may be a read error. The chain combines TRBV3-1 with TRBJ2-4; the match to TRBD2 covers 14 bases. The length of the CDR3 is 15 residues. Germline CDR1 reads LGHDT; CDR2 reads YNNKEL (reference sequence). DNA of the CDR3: TGTGCCAGCACACACAGGGGGACTAGCGGGGGTACCCCGCACTTC. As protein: CASTHRGTSGGTPHF.

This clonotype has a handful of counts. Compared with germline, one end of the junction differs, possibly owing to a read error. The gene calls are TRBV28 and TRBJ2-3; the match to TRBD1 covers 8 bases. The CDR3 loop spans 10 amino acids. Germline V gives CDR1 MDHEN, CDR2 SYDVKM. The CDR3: CASRDREKHF. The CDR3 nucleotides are TGTGCCAGCAGGGACAGGGAGAAGCATTTT.

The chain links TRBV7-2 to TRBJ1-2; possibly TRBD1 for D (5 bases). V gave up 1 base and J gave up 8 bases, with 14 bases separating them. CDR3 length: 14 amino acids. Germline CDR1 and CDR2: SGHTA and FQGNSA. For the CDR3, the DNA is TGTGCCAGCAGCTTAGATTCGGGGGGGAGAGGCTACACCTTC. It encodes CASSLDSGGRGYTF.

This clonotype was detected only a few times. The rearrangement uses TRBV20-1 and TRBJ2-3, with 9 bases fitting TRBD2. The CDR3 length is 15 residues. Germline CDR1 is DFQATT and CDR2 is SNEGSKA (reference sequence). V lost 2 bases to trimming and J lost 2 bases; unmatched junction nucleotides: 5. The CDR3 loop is CSARRRGGLTDTQYF. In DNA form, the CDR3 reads TGCAGTGCTAGAAGGCGGGGGGGCCTCACAGATACGCAGTATTTT.

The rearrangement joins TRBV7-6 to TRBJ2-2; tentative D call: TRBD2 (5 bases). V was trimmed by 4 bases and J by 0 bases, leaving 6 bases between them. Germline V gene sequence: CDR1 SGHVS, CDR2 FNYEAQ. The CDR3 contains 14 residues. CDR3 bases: TGTGCCAGCAGCTGGACTGCGAACACCGGGGAGCTGTTTTTT. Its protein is CASSWTANTGELFF.

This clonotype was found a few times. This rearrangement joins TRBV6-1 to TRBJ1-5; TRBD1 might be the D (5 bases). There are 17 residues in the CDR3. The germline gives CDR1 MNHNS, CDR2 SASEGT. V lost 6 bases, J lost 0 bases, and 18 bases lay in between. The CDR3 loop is CASSVPWGRDSNQPQHF. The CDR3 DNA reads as TGTGCCAGCAGCGTCCCATGGGGCAGGGATAGCAATCAGCCCCAGCATTTT.

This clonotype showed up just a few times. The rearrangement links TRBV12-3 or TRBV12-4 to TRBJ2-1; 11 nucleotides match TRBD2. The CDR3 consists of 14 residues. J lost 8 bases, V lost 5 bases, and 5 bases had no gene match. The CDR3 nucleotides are TGTGCCAGCAGTAGTAGCGGGGGGGGGTATGAGCAGTTCTTC. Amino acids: CASSSSGGGYEQFF.

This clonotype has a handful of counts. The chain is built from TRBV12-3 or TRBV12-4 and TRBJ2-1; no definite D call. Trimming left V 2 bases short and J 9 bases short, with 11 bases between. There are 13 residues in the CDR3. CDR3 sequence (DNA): TGTGCCAGCAGTTTAAGTGTCTCGCTTGAGCAGTTCTTC. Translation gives CASSLSVSLEQFF.

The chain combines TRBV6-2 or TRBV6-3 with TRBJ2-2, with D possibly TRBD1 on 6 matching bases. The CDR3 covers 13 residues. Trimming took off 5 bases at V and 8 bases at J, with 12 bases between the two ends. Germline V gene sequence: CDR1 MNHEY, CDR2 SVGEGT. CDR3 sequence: CASSTTGSGELFF. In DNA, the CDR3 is TGTGCCAGCAGTACCACAGGGTCTGGGGAGCTGTTTTTT.

The CDR3 here is CASTPVRGSYEQYF. The CDR3 DNA reads as TGTGCCAGCACCCCCGTCCGGGGCTCCTACGAGCAGTACTTC. The J gene is TRBJ2-7, the V gene TRBV2; D is perhaps TRBD2 (5 bases). Trimming pared 7 bases from V and 0 bases from J, leaving 13 bases between. CDR3 size: 14 residues. The V gene's germline CDR1 is SNHLY and CDR2 FYNNEI.

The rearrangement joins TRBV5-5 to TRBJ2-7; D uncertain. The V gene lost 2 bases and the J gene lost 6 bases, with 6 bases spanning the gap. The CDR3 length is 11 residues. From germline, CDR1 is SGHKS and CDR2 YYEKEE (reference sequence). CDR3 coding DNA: TGTGCCAGCAGCTTCCGGTCCGAGCAGTACTTC. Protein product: CASSFRSEQYF.